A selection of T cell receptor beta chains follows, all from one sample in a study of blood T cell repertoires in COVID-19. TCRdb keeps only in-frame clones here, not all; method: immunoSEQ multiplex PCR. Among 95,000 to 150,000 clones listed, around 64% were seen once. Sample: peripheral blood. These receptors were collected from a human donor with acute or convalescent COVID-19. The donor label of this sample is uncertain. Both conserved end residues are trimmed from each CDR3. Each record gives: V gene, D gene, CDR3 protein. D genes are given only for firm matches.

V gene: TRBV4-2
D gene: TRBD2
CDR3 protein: ASSQETSGHPADTQY

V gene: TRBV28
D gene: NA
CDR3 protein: ASSFGNQPQH

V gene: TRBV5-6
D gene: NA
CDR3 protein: ASSRYFKNIQY

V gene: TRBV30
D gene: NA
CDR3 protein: AWRDNYNSPLH

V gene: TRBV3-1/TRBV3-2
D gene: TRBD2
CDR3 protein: ASKKDRGGIAGEGGEQF

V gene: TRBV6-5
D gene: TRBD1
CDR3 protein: ASSFRDRKNGYT

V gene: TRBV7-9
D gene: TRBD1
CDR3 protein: ASSLTGTGNYEQY

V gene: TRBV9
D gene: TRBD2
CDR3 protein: ASSVATSGGASTDTQY

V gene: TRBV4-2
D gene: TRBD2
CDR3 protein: ASSQLAGGQETQY

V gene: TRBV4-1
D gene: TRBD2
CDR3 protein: ASSQGLRTSGGPFTGELF

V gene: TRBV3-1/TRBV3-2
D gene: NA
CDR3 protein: ASSQDLVEETQY

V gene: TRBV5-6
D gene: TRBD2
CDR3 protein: ASSLVSGGAADTQY

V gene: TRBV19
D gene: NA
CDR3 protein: ASSIGATYNSPLH

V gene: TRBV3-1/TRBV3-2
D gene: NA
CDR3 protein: ASSQRVGEQF

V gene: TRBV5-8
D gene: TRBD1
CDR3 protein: ASSLGQGGPLVDEQF

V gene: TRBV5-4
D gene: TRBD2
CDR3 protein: ASREGGTSVEKTQY

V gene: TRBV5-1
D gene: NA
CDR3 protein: ASSRDFYNEQF

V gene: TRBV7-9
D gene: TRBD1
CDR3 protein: ASTPNRDRGPTGYT

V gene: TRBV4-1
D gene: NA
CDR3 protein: ASSQDPPGGNTGELF

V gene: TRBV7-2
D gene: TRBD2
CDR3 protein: ASSGLANTGELF

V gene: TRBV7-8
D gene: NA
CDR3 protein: ASGQTRETQY

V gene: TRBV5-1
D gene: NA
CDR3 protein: ASSPTLQETQY

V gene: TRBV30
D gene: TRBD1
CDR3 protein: AWSFLGGAREKLF

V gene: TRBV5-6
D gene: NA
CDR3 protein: ASSFQMNTEAF

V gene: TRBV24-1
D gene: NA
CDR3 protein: ATSAQGQPQH

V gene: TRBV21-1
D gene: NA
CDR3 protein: ASSRGDRANYGYT

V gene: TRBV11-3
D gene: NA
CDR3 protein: ASSLDGNTRGTQY

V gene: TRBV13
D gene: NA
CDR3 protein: ASSLGLSGTDTQY

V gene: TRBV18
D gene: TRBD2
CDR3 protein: ASSPPAGGPGETQY

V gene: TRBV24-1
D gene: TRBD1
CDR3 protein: ATSDPDRGVTNEKLF

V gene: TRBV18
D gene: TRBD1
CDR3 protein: ASSPRNIQGAHTEAF

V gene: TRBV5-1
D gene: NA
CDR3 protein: ASSPGGRSSGNTIY

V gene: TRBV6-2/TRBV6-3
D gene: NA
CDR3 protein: ASSPRLVTQY

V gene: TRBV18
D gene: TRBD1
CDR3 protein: ASSPGQGESYEQY

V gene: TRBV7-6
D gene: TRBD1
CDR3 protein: ASSLVGTGLAGELF

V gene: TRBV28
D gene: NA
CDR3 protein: ASSPEDSLEKLF

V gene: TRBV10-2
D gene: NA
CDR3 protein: ASSSDGRPTDTQY

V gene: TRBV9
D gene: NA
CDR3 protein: ASSVSGGATNEKLF

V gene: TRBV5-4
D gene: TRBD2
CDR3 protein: ASSSPGGAPDTQY

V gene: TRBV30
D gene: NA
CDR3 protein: AWNQGVVGSPLH

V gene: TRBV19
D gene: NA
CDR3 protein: ASSIWGGGSGTEAF

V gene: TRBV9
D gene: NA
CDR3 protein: ASSVGGVQNEQF

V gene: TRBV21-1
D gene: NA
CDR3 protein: ASRRGRQETQY

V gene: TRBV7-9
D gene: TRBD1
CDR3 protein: ASSPGDRETDTQY

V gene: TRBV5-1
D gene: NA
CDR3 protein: ASSLAGVGYEQY

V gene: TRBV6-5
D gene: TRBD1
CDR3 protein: ASRTGADTQY

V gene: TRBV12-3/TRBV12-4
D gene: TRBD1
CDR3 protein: ASRTGSYGYT